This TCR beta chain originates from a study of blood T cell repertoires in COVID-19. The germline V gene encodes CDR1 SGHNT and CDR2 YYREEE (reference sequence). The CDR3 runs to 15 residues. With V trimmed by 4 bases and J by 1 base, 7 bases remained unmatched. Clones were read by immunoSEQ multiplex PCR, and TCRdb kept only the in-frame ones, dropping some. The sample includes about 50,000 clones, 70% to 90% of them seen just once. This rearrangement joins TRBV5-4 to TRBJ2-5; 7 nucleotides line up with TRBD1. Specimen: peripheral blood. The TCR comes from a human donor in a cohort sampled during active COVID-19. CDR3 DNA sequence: TGTGCCAGCAGCAGACAGGGTTCCGGCCAAGAGACCCAGTACTTC. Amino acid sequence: CASSRQGSGQETQYF. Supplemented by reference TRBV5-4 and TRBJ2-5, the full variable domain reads ETGVTQSPTHLIKTRGQQVTLRCSSQSGHNTVSWYQQALGQGPQFIFQYYREEENGRGNFPPRFSGLQFPNYSSELNVNALELDDSALYLCASSRQGSGQETQYFGPGTRLLVL.